Listed below are T cell receptor beta chains from one sample, sequenced in a study of blood T cell repertoires in COVID-19. The method was immunoSEQ multiplex PCR; TCRdb's version includes in-frame clones alone and lacks a portion of them. The sample yields under 250,000 clones, around four fifths seen once. Source material: PBMCs or T cells enriched from blood (not recorded which). These TCRs come from a woman between 50 and 59 years old who had been exposed to COVID-19. CDR3s include the opening cysteine and the closing phenylalanine or tryptophan. Each record gives: CDR3 protein, D gene, J gene, clone size, V gene. The D gene is left open where the match is weak. Part of the rows lack a size; the others show once, few, many or a class for expanded clones.

CASILVWDSSGNTIYF	TRBD1	TRBJ1-3	few	TRBV10-1
CASSLDRDTEAFF	TRBD1	TRBJ1-1	.	TRBV7-8
CASSGGTGPGNTIYF	.	TRBJ1-3	.	TRBV3-1/TRBV3-2
CASREGTEAFF	.	TRBJ1-1	.	TRBV11-2
CASSAKTGGWDYGYTF	TRBD1	TRBJ1-2	.	TRBV19
CASSEGREGTQYF	.	TRBJ2-5	.	TRBV2
CASSPPGGLYEQYF	.	TRBJ2-7	.	TRBV7-9
CASSLGWAGSNTEAFF	.	TRBJ1-1	.	TRBV5-8
CASSFTGRFTEAFF	.	TRBJ1-1	once	TRBV5-4
CSASRGKRTEQYF	.	TRBJ2-7	few	TRBV20-1
CASSPRIGYTF	.	TRBJ1-2	.	TRBV7-9
CAIRDRGAKNIQYF	TRBD1	TRBJ2-4	.	TRBV10-3
CASSPGGTYEQYF	TRBD2	TRBJ2-7	.	TRBV5-6
CASRSAVNTGELFF	.	TRBJ2-2	once	TRBV2
CASIPLGGNTEAFF	.	TRBJ1-1	.	TRBV7-9
CASKNWATDTQYF	.	TRBJ2-3	.	TRBV27
CASSSDYRGYNSPLHF	TRBD1	TRBJ1-6	.	TRBV7-9
CATSDHPTDRGDTQYF	TRBD1	TRBJ2-3	few	TRBV24-1
CASSHPGATAFF	.	TRBJ1-1	.	TRBV7-9
CATRTVPRRVTQYF	.	TRBJ2-5	.	TRBV24-1
CASSQDTGYYEQYF	.	TRBJ2-7	.	TRBV3-1/TRBV3-2
CASSFSRGHLPTEAFF	TRBD1	TRBJ1-1	.	TRBV7-2
CASYAGGRNNEQFF	TRBD2	TRBJ2-1	.	TRBV2
CASSARQGFFNIQYF	TRBD1	TRBJ2-4	few	TRBV5-1
CASSLRLSVPDQPQHF	.	TRBJ1-5	.	TRBV5-5
CATSYHSGDQPQHF	.	TRBJ1-5	.	TRBV15
CASKFGRGNTEAFF	.	TRBJ1-1	.	TRBV19
CASSARSGQYSPLHF	.	TRBJ1-6	many	TRBV2
CASRSDSPRNTIYF	.	TRBJ1-3	.	TRBV28
CASSTGQKNTEAFF	TRBD1	TRBJ1-1	.	TRBV19
CATSRESIEAFF	.	TRBJ1-1	.	TRBV15
CASKHRGLEAFF	TRBD1	TRBJ1-1	.	TRBV19
CAIRVSVGYTF	.	TRBJ1-2	once	TRBV28
CAWSVGGRNTGELFF	.	TRBJ2-2	.	TRBV30
CASSRLGTDTQYF	.	TRBJ2-3	.	TRBV18
CASSPEGQVNSYEQYF	TRBD1	TRBJ2-7	.	TRBV5-1
CASSLPGGMNTEAFF	.	TRBJ1-1	.	TRBV28
CASRGGGRVQTGELFF	TRBD2	TRBJ2-2	few	TRBV27
CASSPLYF	.	TRBJ2-7	.	TRBV11-3
CASSSLRGDNSPLHF	.	TRBJ1-6	.	TRBV6-2/TRBV6-3
CASSPHRAKNIQYF	.	TRBJ2-4	.	TRBV28
CASSRRDEQFF	.	TRBJ2-1	.	TRBV18
CASRLAQGSQPQHF	TRBD1	TRBJ1-5	once	TRBV6-5
CASNDLPRGDQPQHF	.	TRBJ1-5	.	TRBV21-1
CASSPADRGSAEAFF	TRBD1	TRBJ1-1	.	TRBV19